The clone carrying this TCR beta chain has a single count. This sample was included in a study of blood T cell repertoires in COVID-19. CDR3 length equals 16 residues. The germline V gene has CDR1 SGHTS and CDR2 YDEGEE. The V and J ends lost 4 bases and 0 bases respectively, with 14 bases between them. The assay was immunoSEQ multiplex PCR, and TCRdb's table has in-frame clones only and misses some. This sample has about 150,000 clones, with 75% to 85% found just once. The receptor was isolated from a woman in her 50s with acute or convalescent COVID-19. The sample was peripheral blood. The chain couples TRBV5-8 to TRBJ2-1; possible D gene TRBD1, 6 bases. CDR3 bases: TGTGCCAGCAGCGCACGACAGGCGAGCTCCTACAATGAGCAGTTCTTC. The encoded protein is CASSARQASSYNEQFF.